This record looks at one T cell receptor (beta chain) sequence and its context. The data originate from a study of blood T cell repertoires in COVID-19. For the study at large: There were acute and convalescent COVID-19 samples, and they came from the United States, Italy and Spain. T cells, B-cell-depleted T cells, or PBMCs provided the cDNA or gDNA that served as material.

Assay: immunoSEQ multiplex PCR; the TCRdb copy retains only in-frame clones and omits some. The profile covers 97,000 or so clones, with about 85% appearing a single time and 2% to 2.5% taken by the ten largest. Trimming at V came to 3 bases and at J to 5 bases, leaving 6 bases not matched to a gene. Germline V gene sequence: CDR1 SNHLY, CDR2 FYNNEI. CDR3 length: 14 amino acids. The clonotype comes from a man in his forties or fifties with active COVID-19. Material for sequencing was peripheral blood. This chain links TRBV2 with TRBJ1-2; 7 positions match TRBD1. In nucleotides, the CDR3 is TGTGCCAGCAGTGAGGCGACAGGGAGGTATGGCTACACCTTC. As protein: CASSEATGRYGYTF.